This T cell receptor beta chain was recorded in a study of blood T cell repertoires in COVID-19. For the study at large: Specimens from acute and convalescent COVID-19 originated in the United States, Italy and Spain. In each case, the material was cDNA or gDNA derived from T cells, B-cell-depleted T cells, or PBMCs.

Authors' methods: Nucleated cell counts were estimated from reference gene primer amplification. The repertoire was sequenced with immunoSEQ multiplex PCR; TCRdb's copy has only in-frame clones and lacks some. The V and J calls and the clone size are those of that table, but D and trimming were determined from the DNA. The repertoire holds about 73,000 clones, with approximately 84% as singletons. V shed 4 bases and J shed 4 bases, with 11 bases lying between them. The germline V gene encodes CDR1 ENHRY and CDR2 SYGVKD. This CDR3 spans 14 amino acids. The genes are TRBV10-3 and TRBJ1-3, with a tentative D call TRBD1 (5 bases). The TCR sequence derives from a human donor in a cohort sampled during active COVID-19. The sample was peripheral blood. CDR3 in DNA: TGTGCCATCAGTGCAGCGGGGCCCGGAAACACCATATATTTT. It encodes CAISAAGPGNTIYF.